Below, one T cell receptor (beta chain) is given with its context. Its antigen is undetermined. Recipients were bled about 28 days pretransplant and at posttransplant days 30, 100, 180. Sequencing used immunoSEQ multiplex PCR; TCRdb keeps in-frame clones, though not all of them. The sample consists of over 8,500 clones, approximately 46% of them appearing once. These data originate in a study of T cell clonotyping in hematopoietic cell transplantation. Germline V CDR1 and CDR2: LNHDA, SQIVND (reference sequence). Trimming took 3 bases from V and 10 from J, leaving 9 bases between them. This CDR3 is 12 amino acids long. Findings of the study overall: Graft donor and pretransplant recipient Inverse Simpson Index values predicted broader posttransplant TCR diversity. After transplant, recipient diversity fell while pathologically expanded clonotypes grew through day 180.

This receptor was obtained from a male patient aged 50 to 59 who had an allogeneic stem cell transplant from an unrelated donor, so the T cells may come from the graft donor. Some clones in this sample may be carry-over from other donors' samples. The source material was PBMCs, sampled 30 days after allogeneic stem cell transplant. This chain connects TRBV19 to TRBJ1-4; D unresolved. The CDR3 is CASSIGAIKLFF. The DNA for the CDR3 is TGTGCCAGTAGTATTGGAGCCATAAAACTGTTTTTT.